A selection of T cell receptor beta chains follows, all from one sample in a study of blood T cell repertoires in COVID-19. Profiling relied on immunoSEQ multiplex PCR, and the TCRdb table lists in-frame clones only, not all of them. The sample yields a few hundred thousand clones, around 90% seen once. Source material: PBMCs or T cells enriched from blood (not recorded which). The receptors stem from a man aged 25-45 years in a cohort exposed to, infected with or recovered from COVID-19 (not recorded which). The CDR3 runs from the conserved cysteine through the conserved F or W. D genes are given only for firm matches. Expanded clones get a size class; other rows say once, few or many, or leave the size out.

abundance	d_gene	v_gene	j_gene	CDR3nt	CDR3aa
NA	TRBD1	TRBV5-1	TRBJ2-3	TGCGCCAGCAGCTTGGGACAGGGCGCAGATACGCAGTATTTT	CASSLGQGADTQYF
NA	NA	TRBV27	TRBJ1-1	TGTGCCAGCAGTTTACTGGGGAGCATGAACACTGAAGCTTTCTTT	CASSLLGSMNTEAFF
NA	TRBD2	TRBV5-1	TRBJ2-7	TGCGCCAGCAGCTTGGAGGGACTAGCGGCCAGTATTTCCTACGAGCAGTACTTC	CASSLEGLAASISYEQYF
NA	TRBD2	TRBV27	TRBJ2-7	TGTGCCAGCAGCCATTGGACTAGCGGGGCCTACGAGCAGTACTTC	CASSHWTSGAYEQYF
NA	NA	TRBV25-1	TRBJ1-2	TGTGCCAGCAGCCGAGCGGGCGGAAATGGCTACACCTTC	CASSRAGGNGYTF
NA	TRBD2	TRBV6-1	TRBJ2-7	TGTGCCAGCAGTGAGGATCTCACTAGCGGGACTAGGCAGTACTTC	CASSEDLTSGTRQYF
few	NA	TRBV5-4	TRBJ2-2	TGTGCCAGCAGCCAAGGGACTTACCGTTCGGAGCTGTTTTTT	CASSQGTYRSELFF
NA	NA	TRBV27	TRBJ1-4	TGTGCCAGCAGTCCCCTGGCGGGGCGGAATGAAAAACTGTTTTTT	CASSPLAGRNEKLFF
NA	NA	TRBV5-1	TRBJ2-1	TGCGCCAGCAGCTTGGGACTAGAAGCTTACAATGAGCAGTTCTTC	CASSLGLEAYNEQFF
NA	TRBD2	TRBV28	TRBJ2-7	TGTGCCAGCCGGGGGACTAGTCTATCCGAGCAGTACTTC	CASRGTSLSEQYF
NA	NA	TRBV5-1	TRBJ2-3	TGCGCCAGCAGCTTGGGGGCTAACACAGATACGCAGTATTTT	CASSLGANTDTQYF